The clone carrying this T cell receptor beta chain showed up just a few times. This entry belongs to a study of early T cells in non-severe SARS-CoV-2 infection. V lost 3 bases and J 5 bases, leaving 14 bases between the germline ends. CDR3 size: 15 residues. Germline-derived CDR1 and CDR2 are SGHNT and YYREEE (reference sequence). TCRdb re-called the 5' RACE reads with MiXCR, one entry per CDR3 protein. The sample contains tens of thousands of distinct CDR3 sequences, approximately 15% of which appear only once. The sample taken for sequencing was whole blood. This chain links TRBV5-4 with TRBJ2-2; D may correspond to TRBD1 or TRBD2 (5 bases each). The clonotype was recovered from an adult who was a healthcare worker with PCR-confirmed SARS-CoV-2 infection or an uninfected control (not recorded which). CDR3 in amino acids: CASSWDPWETGELFF. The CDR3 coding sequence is TGTGCCAGCAGCTGGGACCCCTGGGAGACCGGGGAGCTGTTTTTT.